Below, 29 T cell receptor beta chains from the same sample are listed, as sequenced in a study of CD8 T cells in Susac syndrome. It was with random hexamers that 0.5 to 1 ug RNA was reverse transcribed. MiXCR, applied by TCRdb to the immunoSEQ multiplex PCR reads, yields one record per CDR3 protein. The profile shows some 200,000 distinct CDR3 sequences, approximately 95% of them singletons. The sequencing sample was made of CD8+ T cells from PBMCs. The receptors were gathered from a human donor with Susac syndrome.

The rearrangement uses TRBV5-4 and TRBJ2-3; tentatively, D is TRBD1 or TRBD2 (6 bases each). Germline V lookup: CDR1 SGHNT, CDR2 YYREEE (reference sequence). Trimming stripped 0 bases from V and 3 bases from J, with 14 bases between. CDR3 length equals 16 residues. The CDR3 bases are TGTGCCAGCAGCTTGGGAAGGGGGGCCGGGACAGATACGCAGTATTTT. Its translation is CASSLGRGAGTDTQYF. The whole variable domain, remainder taken from reference TRBV5-4 and TRBJ2-3, is ETGVTQSPTHLIKTRGQQVTLRCSSQSGHNTVSWYQQALGQGPQFIFQYYREEENGRGNFPPRFSGLQFPNYSSELNVNALELDDSALYLCASSLGRGAGTDTQYFGPGTRLTVL.

V and J are TRBV12-2 and TRBJ2-7; the D segment call TRBD2 is taken from the table without a DNA check. TRBV12-2 is flagged as a pseudogene. This CDR3 has 13 amino acids. CDR3 in amino acids: CASRPRTSGEQYF. DNA for the CDR3: TGTGCAAGTCGCCCCCGGACTAGCGGCGAGCAGTACTTC.

The rearrangement links TRBV18 to TRBJ2-3; D is perhaps TRBD2 (6 bases). V was shortened by 1 base and J by 6 bases, with 14 bases between the two germline ends. CDR3 length: 15 amino acids. The germline gives CDR1 KGHSH, CDR2 LQKENI. CDR3: CASSPLDGGPDTQYF. CDR3 in DNA: TGTGCCAGCTCACCACTTGACGGAGGGCCCGATACGCAGTATTTT.

The CDR3 nucleotides read TGTGCCAGCAGTTTATTGTCCGGACAGGGTGGCGAGCAGTACTTC. Its translation: CASSLLSGQGGEQYF. This chain connects TRBV27 to TRBJ2-7; 8 bases fit TRBD1. The V and J ends lost 1 base and 6 bases, in that order; junction bases with no gene match: 8. The CDR3 runs to 15 residues. Germline values: CDR1 MNHEY, CDR2 SMNVEV (reference sequence).

The V call is TRBV29-1, the J call TRBJ2-1, with a tentative D call TRBD2 (5 bases). CDR3 length equals 14 residues. In germline, CDR1 is SQVTM, CDR2 ANQGSEA. Trimming took off 6 bases at V and 4 bases at J, with 16 bases between the two ends. CDR3 region: CSVPSAGGYNEQFF. The CDR3 DNA reads TGCAGCGTCCCATCCGCGGGCGGTTACAATGAGCAGTTCTTC.

In its sample, this clonotype was seen once. The chain couples TRBV7-3 to TRBJ2-5; possibly TRBD1 or TRBD2 for D (7 bases each). Trimming removed 5 bases from V and 2 bases from J, with 18 bases in between. The CDR3 runs 16 residues. Per the germline V gene, CDR1 is SGHTA and CDR2 is FQGTGA. CDR3 region: CASSVGTQGGQETQYF. CDR3 in DNA: TGTGCCAGCAGCGTCGGCACCCAGGGGGGGCAAGAGACCCAGTACTTC. Variable domain in full (rest from reference TRBV7-3 and TRBJ2-5): GAGVSQTPSNKVTEKGKYVELRCDPISGHTALYWYRQSLGQGPEFLIYFQGTGAADDSGLPNDRFFAVRPEGSVSTLKIQRTERGDSAVYLCASSVGTQGGQETQYFGPGTRLLVL.

This chain connects TRBV6-5 to TRBJ1-5; D remains unclear. Germline-derived CDR1 and CDR2 are MNHEY and SVGAGI. The CDR3 is 10 amino acids. The V end was cut by 10 bases, the J end by 4 bases, with 5 bases between. CDR3 sequence: CATRNQPQHF. The CDR3 nucleotides are TGTGCCACCAGAAATCAGCCCCAGCATTTT.

CDR3 coding DNA: TGTGCCAGCAGCCCCTGGACTAGCGGGCAGGAGACCCAGTACTTC. The encoded protein is CASSPWTSGQETQYF. The J gene is TRBJ2-5, the V gene TRBV6-5; 11 nucleotides agree with TRBD2. The CDR3 has 15 amino acids. Germline loops: CDR1 MNHEY, CDR2 SVGAGI. Trimming removed 6 bases from V and 5 bases from J; junction bases left unmatched: 8.

The genes are TRBV12-5 and TRBJ2-3, with 9 bases identical to TRBD2. The germline gives CDR1 LGHNT, CDR2 FRNRAP. This CDR3 region has 15 residues. Trimming cost V 6 bases and J 6 bases; bases outside gene matches: 10. CDR3 loop: CASGPSSGARDTQYF. The CDR3 nucleotides are TGTGCTAGTGGACCGTCTAGCGGGGCGCGGGATACGCAGTATTTT.

The chain employs TRBV27 and TRBJ1-5, with TRBD1 matching over 10 bases. The CDR3 spans 17 residues. Trimming took 4 bases from V and 0 from J; bases not matched to a gene: 6. Looked up from germline, CDR1 is MNHEY and CDR2 is SMNVEV (reference sequence). DNA of the CDR3: TGTGCCAGCAGTTCCGGGACAGGGGCTTATAGCAATCAGCCCCAGCATTTT. It is translated as CASSSGTGAYSNQPQHF.

The chain joins TRBV30 to TRBJ1-1, with a weak D call TRBD1 (6 bases). The CDR3 sequence is 13 residues long. The germline V gene encodes CDR1 GTSNPN and CDR2 SVGIG (reference sequence). Deletions cut 2 bases from V and 4 bases from J, with 11 bases between. CDR3 residues: CAWSIQGSTEAFF. DNA for the CDR3: TGTGCCTGGAGTATACAGGGAAGCACTGAAGCTTTCTTT.

The genes are TRBV4-1 and TRBJ2-7, with D maybe TRBD2 (5 bases). CDR1 MGHRA and CDR2 YSYEKL come from the germline V gene. CDR3 size: 13 residues. V lost 0 bases and J lost 6, with 9 bases in between. As DNA, the CDR3 is TGCGCCAGCAGCCAAGATCCGGGGTCCGAGCAGTACTTC. Translation: CASSQDPGSEQYF.

The sample holds one count of this clonotype. This sequence joins TRBV13 and TRBJ2-3, with D possibly TRBD2 on 6 matching bases. Germline V gene sequence: CDR1 PRHDT, CDR2 FYEKMQ (reference sequence). Trimming removed 4 bases from V and 5 bases from J, with 7 bases in between. The CDR3 length is 12 residues. Written as DNA, the CDR3 is TGTGCCAGCAGCTCGCGGGAAGATACGCAGTATTTT. Its translation: CASSSREDTQYF.

This chain joins TRBV27 and TRBJ2-7; a weak D match, TRBD1 (6 bases). Germline values: CDR1 MNHEY, CDR2 SMNVEV (reference sequence). The CDR3 spans 14 residues. Trimming removed 3 bases from V and 6 bases from J, with 15 bases in between. The CDR3 is CASSFGLGGGEQYF. CDR3 bases: TGTGCCAGCAGTTTTGGCCTAGGGGGTGGCGAGCAGTACTTC.

The chain employs TRBV20-1 and TRBJ2-5; 9 bases align to TRBD2. There are 15 residues in the CDR3. V gave up 6 bases and J gave up 4 bases; unmatched junction bases: 12. Germline V CDR1 and CDR2: DFQATT, SNEGSKA (reference sequence). The CDR3 DNA follows: TGCAGTGCATATAGCGGGGGCGCACTGTCAGAGACCCAGTACTTC. This codes for CSAYSGGALSETQYF.

This clonotype was seen only once. V usage is TRBV2 and J usage is TRBJ2-7, with D uncertain. Germline assignment: CDR1 SNHLY and CDR2 FYNNEI. Trimming stripped 4 bases from V and 2 bases from J, with 6 bases between. The CDR3 covers 12 residues. DNA for the CDR3: TGTGCCAGCAGTGCTTACACCTACGAGCAGTACTTC. Translated, it gives CASSAYTYEQYF.

The chain combines TRBV27 with TRBJ1-3; D remains unclear. The CDR3 length is 11 residues. Germline CDR1 is MNHEY and CDR2 is SMNVEV (reference sequence). V gave up 10 bases and J gave up 3 bases, with 7 bases separating them. CDR3 coding DNA: TGTGCCACCCAGGTTGGAAACACCATATATTTT. Protein sequence: CATQVGNTIYF.

This chain uses TRBV15 with TRBJ2-3; perhaps TRBD2 as D (5 bases). Per germline, CDR1 LNHNV and CDR2 YYDKDF (reference sequence). Trimming left V 1 base short and J 1 base short, with 12 bases between. This CDR3 has 16 amino acids. The CDR3 loop is CATSRVRRSGTDTQYF. CDR3 sequence (DNA): TGTGCCACCAGCAGAGTGCGGAGGTCAGGCACAGATACGCAGTATTTT.

This chain joins TRBV4-1 and TRBJ2-1; D may correspond to TRBD1 or TRBD2 (5 bases each). The CDR3 runs to 13 residues. V was cut by 1 base and J by 6 bases, with 7 bases left in between. Germline CDR1 reads MGHRA; CDR2 reads YSYEKL. Here the CDR3 reads CASSQAGRNEQFF. In DNA, the CDR3 is TGCGCCAGCAGCCAAGCGGGACGCAATGAGCAGTTCTTC.

The V gene is TRBV7-9, the J gene TRBJ1-1; D is undetermined. This CDR3 is 14 amino acids long. V was clipped by 1 base and J by 1 base, with 7 bases between them. The germline V gene has CDR1 SEHNR and CDR2 FQNEAQ (reference sequence). CDR3 sequence reads: CASSLVRRNTEAFF. The CDR3 DNA reads TGTGCCAGCAGCTTAGTCAGGCGGAACACTGAAGCTTTCTTT.

The CDR3 region has the DNA TGTGCCAGCAGTGTTAGGGGGAACACTGAAGCTTTCTTT. Protein product: CASSVRGNTEAFF. The V and J genes are TRBV6-5 and TRBJ1-1; a possible D gene is TRBD1 (5 bases). Trimming took off 5 bases at V and 1 base at J, with 8 bases between the two ends. Germline lookup yields CDR1 MNHEY and CDR2 SVGAGI. The CDR3 consists of 13 residues.

This clonotype was counted a few times. This chain joins TRBV19 and TRBJ2-5; 7 nucleotides agree with TRBD1. The germline CDR1 and CDR2 sequences are LNHDA and SQIVND (reference sequence). The V gene end was trimmed by 5 bases and the J gene end by 1 base; junction bases not matched to a gene: 1. CDR3 size: 13 residues. Here the CDR3 reads CASSWDSQETQYF. DNA for the CDR3: TGTGCCAGTAGTTGGGACAGCCAAGAGACCCAGTACTTC.

This chain uses TRBV19 with TRBJ2-6; no clear D. Germline CDR1 and CDR2: LNHDA and SQIVND (reference sequence). Deletions cut 7 bases from V and 4 bases from J, with 11 bases between. The CDR3 totals 14 residues. The CDR3 reads CASTAFSGANVLTF. The CDR3 nucleotides read TGTGCCAGTACCGCGTTTAGCGGGGCCAACGTCCTGACTTTC. The whole variable domain, remainder taken from reference TRBV19 and TRBJ2-6, is DGGITQSPKYLFRKEGQNVTLSCEQNLNHDAMYWYRQDPGQGLRLIYYSQIVNDFQKGDIAEGYSVSREKKESFPLTVTSAQKNPTAFYLCASTAFSGANVLTFGAGSRLTVL.

This clonotype showed up just once. The rearrangement joins TRBV30 to TRBJ1-1; D is possibly TRBD1 (5 bases). CDR3 length equals 12 residues. Looked up from germline, CDR1 is GTSNPN and CDR2 is SVGIG (reference sequence). V lost 4 bases to trimming and J lost 7 bases, with 13 bases between them. The CDR3, as DNA: TGTGCCTGGACCCAGGGTATAGGTGAAGCTTTCTTT. Protein product: CAWTQGIGEAFF.

The chain uses TRBV5-4 and TRBJ2-5, with 9 positions matching TRBD2. CDR3 length: 16 amino acids. The germline V gene has CDR1 SGHNT and CDR2 YYREEE (reference sequence). Germline trimming cut 5 bases from V and 5 bases from J; bases unmatched to any gene: 13. Here the CDR3 reads CASSSWDAGGQETQYF. CDR3 bases: TGTGCCAGCAGTTCCTGGGATGCGGGAGGGCAGGAGACCCAGTACTTC.

The V gene is TRBV3-1, the J gene TRBJ2-7; D possibly uses TRBD1 or TRBD2 (5 bases each). CDR1 LGHDT and CDR2 YNNKEL come from the germline V gene (reference sequence). Trimming removed 1 base at V and 4 bases at J, with 11 bases between. The CDR3 consists of 14 residues. CDR3 sequence reads: CASSQVGARYEQYF. Here the CDR3 DNA reads TGTGCCAGCAGCCAAGTCGGGGCGAGATACGAGCAGTACTTC.

The J gene is TRBJ2-3, the V gene TRBV9; no clear D gene. The CDR3 runs 16 residues. The V gene's germline CDR1 is SGDLS and CDR2 YYNGEE. V lost 0 bases, J lost 4 bases, and 15 bases lay in between. The DNA of the CDR3 is TGTGCCAGCAGCGTAGGGGTACAGTCGCGGTCAGATACGCAGTATTTT. It encodes CASSVGVQSRSDTQYF.

This chain connects TRBV19 to TRBJ2-1; D is possibly TRBD1 (6 bases). The germline V and J ends were trimmed by 9 bases and 5 bases, with 14 bases remaining between them. The CDR3 runs 13 residues. The V gene's germline CDR1 is LNHDA and CDR2 SQIVND (reference sequence). This CDR3 is CARAGALDNEQFF. The CDR3 nucleotides read TGTGCCAGGGCAGGGGCCCTGGACAATGAGCAGTTCTTC.

This clonotype was seen a few times. The rearrangement joins TRBV7-9 to TRBJ2-3, with 11 nucleotides matching TRBD2. Germline CDR1 reads SEHNR; CDR2 reads FQNEAQ (reference sequence). The CDR3 loop spans 16 amino acids. Germline trimming cut 5 bases from V and 2 bases from J; bases unmatched to any gene: 6. Here the CDR3 reads CASSPRLAGSTDTQYF. CDR3 in DNA: TGTGCCAGCAGCCCTCGACTAGCGGGATCCACAGATACGCAGTATTTT.